These 8 T cell receptor beta chains share one sample of origin, sequenced in a study of blood T cells in healthy people across ages. The authors ran a second PCR of 7 to 11 cycles using a sample-barcoded 5' primer and a J-beta primer mix. TCRdb ran MiXCR on the 5' RACE reads and lists one entry per CDR3 protein. The sample includes fewer than 750,000 distinct CDR3 sequences, around 50% of them seen just once. The specimen sequenced was blood. The receptors here all came from a man older than 75 in good health.

Concerning this clonotype itself: A much larger clone lies one base from this, so it may be a read error. The chain joins TRBV20-1 to TRBJ2-5; D possibly corresponds to TRBD1 (5 bases). The CDR3 covers 12 residues. CDR1 is DFQATT, CDR2 SNEGSKA, per germline (reference sequence). The CDR3 sequence: CSASPGQEAQYF. CDR3 bases: TGCAGTGCTAGTCCCGGACAAGAGGCCCAGTACTTC.

In this sample, this clonotype turned up many times. V is TRBV7-9 and J is TRBJ1-4; 9 bases match TRBD1. The V segment lost 6 bases and the J segment 10 bases; nucleotides outside the gene matches: 15. The V gene's germline CDR1 is SEHNR and CDR2 FQNEAQ (reference sequence). CDR3 length: 16 amino acids. The CDR3 loop reads CASSSTSDRGMGKLFF. DNA for the CDR3: TGTGCCAGCAGTTCGACCTCGGACAGGGGAATGGGAAAACTGTTTTTT.

This chain uses TRBV6-2 or TRBV6-3 with TRBJ2-1, with 8 bases lining up with TRBD2. J was trimmed by 1 base and V by 1 base; bases with no gene match: 6. This CDR3 is built from 17 residues. From germline, CDR1 is MNHEY and CDR2 SVGEGT. CDR3 nucleotide sequence: TGTGCCAGCAGTTACTATGGCGGGGGGATATCCTACAATGAGCAGTTCTTC. Translation gives CASSYYGGGISYNEQFF.

J is TRBJ2-2 and V is TRBV9; 11 nucleotides agree with TRBD2. From germline, CDR1 is SGDLS and CDR2 YYNGEE. This CDR3 comprises 16 residues. V lost 4 bases, J lost 6 bases, and 8 bases stayed unmatched. The CDR3 loop is CASSPRLAGTAGELFF. The CDR3 nucleotides are TGTGCCAGCAGCCCAAGACTAGCGGGAACGGCCGGGGAGCTGTTTTTT.

A word on this clonotype: One end of the junction fails to match germline, which may point to a read error. J is TRBJ2-5 and V is TRBV7-2; no reliable D call. This CDR3 region has 16 residues. CDR1 is SGHTA, CDR2 FQGNSA, per germline. CDR3 in amino acids: CASSLRGRAIKEAQYF. The CDR3 DNA follows: TGTGCCAGCAGCTTAAGAGGCAGAGCAATAAAAGAGGCCCAGTACTTC.

The chain carries TRBV20-1 and TRBJ2-7; a weak D match, TRBD2 (6 bases). Germline V gives CDR1 DFQATT, CDR2 SNEGSKA (reference sequence). This CDR3 region has 14 residues. V was trimmed by 2 bases and J by 2 bases, leaving 13 bases between them. The CDR3 region is CSARKERTTYEQYF. In DNA, the CDR3 is TGCAGTGCTAGAAAAGAGCGGACTACCTACGAGCAGTACTTC.

The chain uses TRBV28 and TRBJ2-4, with 12 bases aligning to TRBD2. With V trimmed by 6 bases and J by 5 bases, 8 bases remained unmatched. Germline V gene data show CDR1 as MDHEN and CDR2 as SYDVKM. This CDR3 is 16 amino acids long. DNA for the CDR3: TGTGCCAGCAGCATAACTAGCGGGAGGTATGAAAACATTCAGTACTTC. As protein: CASSITSGRYENIQYF.

The V call is TRBV20-1, the J call TRBJ2-5; 9 bases align to TRBD2. The CDR3 covers 16 residues. Germline V gene lookup returns CDR1 DFQATT and CDR2 SNEGSKA (reference sequence). Trimming took 6 bases from V and 0 from J; bases not matched to a gene: 11. CDR3 residues: CSASRLAETYQETQYF. CDR3 DNA sequence: TGCAGTGCCTCGCGACTAGCGGAGACGTACCAAGAGACCCAGTACTTC.